This T cell receptor (beta chain) was documented in a study of OX40 agonist ivuxolimab in advanced cancers. Measured with immunoSEQ multiplex PCR; TCRdb has only the in-frame clones, and not every one. This table holds 55,000 to 70,000 clones, around 87% found once. This clonotype was sampled from an adult with an advanced solid tumor such as melanoma, head and neck, liver or kidney cancer. The specimen comprised CD4+ or CD8+ T cells sorted from blood, sampled in a trial of the OX40 agonist ivuxolimab.

The CDR3 reads CASTTVGGNEKLFF. Here the CDR3 DNA reads TGTGCCAGTACGACCGTAGGGGGAAATGAAAAACTGTTTTTT. The chain uses TRBV19 and TRBJ1-4; D is perhaps TRBD1 (6 bases). CDR1 is LNHDA and CDR2 is SQIVND in the germline V gene (reference sequence). V lost 7 bases and J 5 bases, leaving 14 bases between the germline ends. This CDR3 region has 14 residues.